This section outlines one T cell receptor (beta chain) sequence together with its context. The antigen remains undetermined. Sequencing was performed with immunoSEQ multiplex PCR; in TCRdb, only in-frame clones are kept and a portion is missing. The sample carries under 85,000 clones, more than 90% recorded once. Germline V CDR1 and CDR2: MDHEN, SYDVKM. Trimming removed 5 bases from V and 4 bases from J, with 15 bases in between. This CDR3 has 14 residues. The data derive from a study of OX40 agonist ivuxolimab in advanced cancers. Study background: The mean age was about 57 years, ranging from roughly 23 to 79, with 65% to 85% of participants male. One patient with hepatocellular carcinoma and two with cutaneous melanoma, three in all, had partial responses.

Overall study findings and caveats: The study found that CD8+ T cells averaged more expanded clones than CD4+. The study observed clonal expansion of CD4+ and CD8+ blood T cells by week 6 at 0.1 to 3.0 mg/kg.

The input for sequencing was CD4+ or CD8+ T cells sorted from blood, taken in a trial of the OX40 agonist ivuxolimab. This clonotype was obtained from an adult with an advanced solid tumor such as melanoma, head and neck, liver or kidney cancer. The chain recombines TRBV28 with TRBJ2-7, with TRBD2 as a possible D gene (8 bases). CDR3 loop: CASSRGGQLYEQYF. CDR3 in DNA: TGTGCCAGCAGTCGGGGGGGACAGCTATACGAGCAGTACTTC. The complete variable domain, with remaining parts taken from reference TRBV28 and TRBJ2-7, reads DVKVTQSSRYLVKRTGEKVFLECVQDMDHENMFWYRQDPGLGLRLIYFSYDVKMKEKGDIPEGYSVSREKKERFSLILESASTNQTSMYLCASSRGGQLYEQYFGPGTRLTVT.